The subject of this entry is one T cell receptor beta chain. Compared with germline, one end of the junction differs, possibly owing to a read error. These data originate in a study of quantifying T cell responses using KT2 cells. As for the study in general: Reverse transcription used primers in the TCR alpha and beta constant regions.

The length of the CDR3 is 15 residues. Germline lookup yields CDR1 MNHEY and CDR2 SVGEGT. Each cDNA got a UMI-containing oligo ligated at its 3' end. An equimolar mix of RC1.1 and RC1.2 primed the beta chain across TRBC1 and TRBC2. In TCRdb, the UMI-ligation and nested PCR reads were re-called with MiXCR into one record per CDR3 protein. The table includes roughly 50,000 distinct CDR3 sequences, about 12% detected once. Known numbers of the T cell clone KT2 were added to PBMC. This sequence was found in a human donor. The V and J genes are TRBV6-2 or TRBV6-3 and TRBJ2-1, with TRBD2 matching 11 bases. Sequencing used PBMCs spiked with cells of the T cell clone KT2. The CDR3 DNA follows: TGTGCCAGCACCCCTCTAGCGGGAGGCACCAATGGGCAGTTCTTC. It encodes CASTPLAGGTNGQFF.